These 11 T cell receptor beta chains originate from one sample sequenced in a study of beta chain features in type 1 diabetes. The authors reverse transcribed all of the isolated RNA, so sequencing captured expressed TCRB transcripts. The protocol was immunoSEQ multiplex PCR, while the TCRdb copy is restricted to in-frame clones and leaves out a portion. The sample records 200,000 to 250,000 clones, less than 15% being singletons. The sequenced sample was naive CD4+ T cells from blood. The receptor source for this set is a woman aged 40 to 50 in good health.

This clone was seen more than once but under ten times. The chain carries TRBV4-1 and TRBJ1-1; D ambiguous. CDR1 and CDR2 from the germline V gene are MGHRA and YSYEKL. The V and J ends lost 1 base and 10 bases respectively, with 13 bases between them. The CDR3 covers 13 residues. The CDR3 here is CASSQVSRESAFF. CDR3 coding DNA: TGCGCCAGCAGCCAAGTTTCGAGGGAGTCAGCTTTCTTT.

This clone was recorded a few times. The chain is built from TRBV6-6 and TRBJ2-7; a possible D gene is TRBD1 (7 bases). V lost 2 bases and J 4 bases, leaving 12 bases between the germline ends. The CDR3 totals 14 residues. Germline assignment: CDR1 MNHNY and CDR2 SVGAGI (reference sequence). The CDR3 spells CASSYGRGAYEQYF. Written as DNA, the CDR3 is TGTGCCAGCAGTTACGGCAGGGGGGCATACGAGCAGTACTTC.

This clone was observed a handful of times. Here the CDR3 reads CASSPTGEVNQPQHF. The DNA for the CDR3 is TGTGCCAGCAGCCCGACAGGGGAGGTGAATCAGCCCCAGCATTTT. This chain connects TRBV7-9 to TRBJ1-5; 8 positions match TRBD1. V was clipped by 5 bases and J by 4 bases; unmatched bases: 7. Germline values: CDR1 SEHNR, CDR2 FQNEAQ (reference sequence). The CDR3 is 15 amino acids.

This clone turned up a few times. For the CDR3, the DNA is TGTGCCAGCAGCCAATATGCTCGGGTACACACTGAAGCTTTCTTT. Translation gives CASSQYARVHTEAFF. V gene TRBV14 combines with J gene TRBJ1-1; D remains unclear. Germline assignment: CDR1 SGHDN and CDR2 FVKESK. V was pared by 2 bases and J by 3 bases, with 13 bases between. The CDR3 extends over 15 amino acids.

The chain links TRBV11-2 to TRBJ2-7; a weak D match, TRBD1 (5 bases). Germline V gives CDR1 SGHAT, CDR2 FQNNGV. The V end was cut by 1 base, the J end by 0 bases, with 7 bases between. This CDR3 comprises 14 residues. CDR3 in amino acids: CASSLGGASYEQYF. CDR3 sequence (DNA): TGTGCCAGCAGCTTAGGTGGGGCCTCCTACGAGCAGTACTTC.

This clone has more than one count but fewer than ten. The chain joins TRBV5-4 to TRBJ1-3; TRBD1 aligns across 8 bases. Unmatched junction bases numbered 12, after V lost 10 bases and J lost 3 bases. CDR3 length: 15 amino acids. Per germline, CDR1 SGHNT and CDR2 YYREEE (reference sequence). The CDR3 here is CASEGQGAYGNTIYF. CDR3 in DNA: TGTGCCTCGGAGGGCCAGGGGGCGTATGGAAACACCATATATTTT.

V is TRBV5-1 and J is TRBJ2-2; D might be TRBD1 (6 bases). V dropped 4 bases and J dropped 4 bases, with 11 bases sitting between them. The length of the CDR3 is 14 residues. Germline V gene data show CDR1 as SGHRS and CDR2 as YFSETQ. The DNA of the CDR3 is TGCGCCAGCAGCACAGGGACGAGCACCGGGGAGCTGTTTTTT. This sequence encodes CASSTGTSTGELFF.

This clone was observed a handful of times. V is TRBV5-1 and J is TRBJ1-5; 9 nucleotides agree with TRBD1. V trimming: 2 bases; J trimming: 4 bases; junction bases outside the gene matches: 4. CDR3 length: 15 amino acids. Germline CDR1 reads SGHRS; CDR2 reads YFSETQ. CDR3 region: CASSFGTGLNQPQHF. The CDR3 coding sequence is TGCGCCAGCAGCTTCGGGACAGGGTTAAATCAGCCCCAGCATTTT.

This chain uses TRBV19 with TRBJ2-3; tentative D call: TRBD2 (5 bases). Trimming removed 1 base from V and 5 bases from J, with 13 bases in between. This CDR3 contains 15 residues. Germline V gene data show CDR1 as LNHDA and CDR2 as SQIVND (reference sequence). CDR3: CASSIVFRELDTQYF. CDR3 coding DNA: TGTGCCAGTAGTATAGTATTTCGGGAATTAGATACGCAGTATTTT.

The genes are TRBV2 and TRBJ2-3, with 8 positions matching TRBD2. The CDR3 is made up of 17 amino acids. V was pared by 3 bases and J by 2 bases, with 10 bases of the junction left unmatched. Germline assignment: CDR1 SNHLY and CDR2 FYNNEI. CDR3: CASSEVPGLGATDTQYF. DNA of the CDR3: TGTGCCAGCAGTGAGGTACCGGGACTAGGGGCCACAGATACGCAGTATTTT.

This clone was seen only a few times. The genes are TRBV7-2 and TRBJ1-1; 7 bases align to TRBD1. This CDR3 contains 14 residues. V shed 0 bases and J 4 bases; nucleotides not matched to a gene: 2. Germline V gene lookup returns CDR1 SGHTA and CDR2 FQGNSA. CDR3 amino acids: CASSLATGRTEAFF. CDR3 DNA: TGTGCCAGCAGCTTAGCGACAGGGCGCACTGAAGCTTTCTTT.